This TCR beta chain is from a study of cytomegalovirus exposure and HLA in healthy donors. Primers included in the PCR were 60 Vbeta and 13 Jbeta primers. The data were produced by immunoSEQ multiplex PCR, yet TCRdb's version contains in-frame clones alone and is incomplete. There are 100,000 to 150,000 clones in the sample; around four fifths occur only once, and around 18% lies in the top ten. The CDR3 contains 16 residues. Trimming took 1 base from V and 5 from J; bases not matched to a gene: 6. Germline V gene lookup returns CDR1 SSHAT and CDR2 FNYEAQ (reference sequence). The chain combines TRBV7-7 with TRBJ2-5; 11 nucleotides match TRBD2. The sequencing sample was made of PBMCs. This receptor was identified in a man younger than 30 in good health and CMV-seropositive. CDR3 in amino acids: CASSLGLAGTAETQYF. CDR3 nucleotides: TGTGCCAGCAGCTTAGGACTAGCGGGGACGGCGGAGACCCAGTACTTC.